One and the same sample provided the 32 T cell receptor beta chains below, sequenced in a study of Tregs in tolerant kidney transplant recipients (dated by TCRdb to about 2019). This specimen's time point label, interpreted: blood sample drawn before combined kidney and bone marrow transplant. Library preparation used the immunoSEQ multiplex PCR assay. TCRdb retrieved this table from immuneACCESS and kept in-frame rearrangements only. Not all clones are present; in checked studies, unresolved V genes account for under half, and no reason is known for the remainder. This sample comprises around 78,000 clones, approximately 90% of them detected only once. The leading ten clones occupy 0.34% of the sample. The starting material was Tregs from blood, obtained before the transplant. The receptors here all came from a human donor who received a combined kidney and bone marrow transplant.

The chain employs TRBV11-2 and TRBJ1-3, with 7 bases fitting TRBD1. The CDR3 has 16 amino acids. Unmatched junction bases numbered 7, after V lost 5 bases and J lost 0 bases. CDR1 and CDR2 (germline): SGHAT, FQNNGV. CDR3 in DNA: TGTGCCAGCAGCCGGACGGGACAGAGCTCTGGAAACACCATATATTTT. It specifies CASSRTGQSSGNTIYF.

Notes on this clone: The sample contains more than one DNA sequence encoding this CDR3. The J gene is TRBJ2-2, the V gene TRBV5-1, with a possible D match to TRBD1 (6 bases). Trimming removed 2 bases at V and 8 bases at J, with 13 bases between. The CDR3 length is 14 residues. Per the germline V gene, CDR1 is SGHRS and CDR2 is YFSETQ. The CDR3 DNA is TGCGCCAGCAGCTTATCAGGGGACGGAGGGGAGCTGTTTTTT. It specifies CASSLSGDGGELFF.

The rearrangement joins TRBV27 to TRBJ2-5; 7 bases are a match to TRBD1. Germline V gene lookup returns CDR1 MNHEY and CDR2 SMNVEV (reference sequence). With V trimmed by 0 bases and J by 5 bases, 3 bases remained unmatched. The CDR3 runs to 14 residues. The CDR3 coding sequence is TGTGCCAGCAGTTTATCAAGGGGGCTTGAGACCCAGTACTTC. Protein sequence: CASSLSRGLETQYF.

The chain employs TRBV29-1 and TRBJ2-7, with D unclear. The V gene lost 7 bases and the J gene lost 2 bases, with 12 bases spanning the gap. The CDR3 consists of 12 residues. The germline V gene has CDR1 SQVTM and CDR2 ANQGSEA. The CDR3 DNA sequence: TGCAGCGCTATGACTGCTACCTACGAGCAGTACTTC. Its protein product is CSAMTATYEQYF.

This clone has only a few counts. This chain links TRBV19 with TRBJ2-5, with D tentatively TRBD1 (6 bases). The V gene lost 6 bases and the J gene lost 5 bases, with 16 bases spanning the gap. There are 14 residues in the CDR3. Germline-derived CDR1 and CDR2 are LNHDA and SQIVND (reference sequence). The CDR3 is CASSLQGMRETQYF. The CDR3 bases are TGTGCCAGTAGCCTACAGGGTATGAGGGAGACCCAGTACTTC. The complete variable domain, with remaining parts taken from reference TRBV19 and TRBJ2-5, reads DGGITQSPKYLFRKEGQNVTLSCEQNLNHDAMYWYRQDPGQGLRLIYYSQIVNDFQKGDIAEGYSVSREKKESFPLTVTSAQKNPTAFYLCASSLQGMRETQYFGPGTRLLVL.

This chain uses TRBV11-2 with TRBJ1-5, with D unresolved. Trimming left V 1 base short and J 7 bases short, with 8 bases between. Germline assignment: CDR1 SGHAT and CDR2 FQNNGV. The length of the CDR3 is 13 residues. The chain's CDR3 is CASSLAVWQPQHF. The CDR3 DNA sequence: TGTGCCAGCAGCTTAGCCGTTTGGCAGCCCCAGCATTTT. Variable domain in full (rest from reference TRBV11-2 and TRBJ1-5): EAGVAQSPRYKIIEKRQSVAFWCNPISGHATLYWYQQILGQGPKLLIQFQNNGVVDDSQLPKDRFSAERLKGVDSTLKIQPAKLEDSAVYLCASSLAVWQPQHFGDGTRLSIL.

The chain uses TRBV4-1 and TRBJ2-1; D not resolved. V lost 9 bases and J lost 6, with 18 bases in between. The CDR3 contains 14 residues. Per the germline V gene, CDR1 is MGHRA and CDR2 is YSYEKL. CDR3 in amino acids: CASLRLGESNEQFF. Written as DNA, the CDR3 is TGCGCCAGTCTCCGGCTAGGAGAAAGCAATGAGCAGTTCTTC.

This clone is a singleton in its sample. V and J are TRBV11-2 and TRBJ2-2; 9 nucleotides align to TRBD2. Germline V gives CDR1 SGHAT, CDR2 FQNNGV. The CDR3 length is 17 residues. The junction had 7 bases not matched to a gene; V was cut back by 5 bases and J by 0 bases. The CDR3 bases are TGTGCCAGCAGCACGTTTAGCGGGAGAGCGAACACCGGGGAGCTGTTTTTT. Its protein product is CASSTFSGRANTGELFF.

J is TRBJ2-1 and V is TRBV6-5, with 9 bases identical to TRBD2. V lost 4 bases to trimming and J lost 2 bases; unmatched junction nucleotides: 6. The CDR3 is 16 residues long. Germline V CDR1 and CDR2: MNHEY, SVGAGI. CDR3 protein: CASSWGTSGPYNEQFF. The CDR3 coding sequence is TGTGCCAGCAGTTGGGGTACTAGCGGGCCCTACAATGAGCAGTTCTTC.

This clone has just one count. The rearrangement joins TRBV30 to TRBJ1-6; D perhaps matches TRBD1 (5 bases). The CDR3 totals 16 residues. The ends were cut back, 5 bases at V and 0 bases at J, with 14 bases in the middle. Per germline, CDR1 GTSNPN and CDR2 SVGIG (reference sequence). The CDR3: CAWRRDFSSYNSPLHF. The CDR3 region has the DNA TGTGCCTGGCGCCGGGACTTCAGCTCCTATAATTCACCCCTCCACTTT.

V is TRBV6-6 and J is TRBJ1-5, with D possibly TRBD1 on 6 matching bases. Between the trimmed V and J ends, which lost 5 bases and 4 bases, there was a span of 15 bases. The CDR3 contains 15 residues. Germline CDR1 and CDR2: MNHNY and SVGAGI (reference sequence). CDR3 residues: CASSARGGANQPQHF. As DNA, the CDR3 is TGTGCCAGCAGTGCCCGAGGGGGGGCAAATCAGCCCCAGCATTTT.

This clone was picked up one time. The chain employs TRBV7-3 and TRBJ2-5; D may be TRBD2 (7 bases). Germline V gene data show CDR1 as SGHTA and CDR2 as FQGTGA. Trimming stripped 5 bases from V and 2 bases from J, with 15 bases between. There are 15 residues in the CDR3. CDR3 bases: TGTGCCAGCAGCCTTCTGGGGAGGGGGCAAGAGACCCAGTACTTC. Translation gives CASSLLGRGQETQYF.

This chain connects TRBV5-1 to TRBJ2-1; 7 nucleotides match TRBD2. Per the germline V gene, CDR1 is SGHRS and CDR2 is YFSETQ. This CDR3 has 16 amino acids. The V segment lost 0 bases and the J segment 7 bases; nucleotides outside the gene matches: 10. For the CDR3, the DNA is TGCGCCAGCAGCTTGGCCTTGCGGGAGAACAGGAATGAGCAGTTCTTC. As protein: CASSLALRENRNEQFF.

The V call is TRBV6-1, the J call TRBJ2-7, with 11 bases identical to TRBD1. With V trimmed by 5 bases and J by 3 bases, 6 bases remained unmatched. Germline V CDR1 and CDR2: MNHNS, SASEGT. The CDR3 extends over 15 amino acids. This CDR3 is CASSTPGQGVYEQYF. DNA for the CDR3: TGTGCCAGCAGTACCCCGGGACAGGGGGTCTACGAGCAGTACTTC.

J is TRBJ1-2 and V is TRBV4-1, with 9 bases lining up with TRBD1. Germline assignment: CDR1 MGHRA and CDR2 YSYEKL. The V gene end was trimmed by 3 bases and the J gene end by 0 bases; junction bases not matched to a gene: 8. The CDR3 runs 17 residues. CDR3 sequence reads: CASSQGGQGPSNYGYTF. The CDR3 region has the DNA TGCGCCAGCAGCCAGGGCGGACAGGGGCCGTCTAACTATGGCTACACCTTC.

This rearrangement joins TRBV28 to TRBJ1-5; D not resolved. This CDR3 has 13 amino acids. Trimming took 4 bases from V and 4 from J, leaving 8 bases between them. Germline CDR1 and CDR2: MDHEN and SYDVKM. CDR3 amino acids: CASSSPVNQPQHF. The CDR3, as DNA: TGTGCCAGCAGTTCGCCGGTAAATCAGCCCCAGCATTTT.

The chain links TRBV11-1 to TRBJ1-5; perhaps TRBD1 as D (5 bases). V gave up 5 bases and J gave up 2 bases, with 13 bases separating them. The CDR3 consists of 15 residues. CDR1 SGHAT and CDR2 FQDESV come from the germline V gene (reference sequence). The CDR3 loop reads CASSLGGEGNQPQHF. CDR3 bases: TGTGCCAGCAGCCTCGGGGGGGAAGGCAATCAGCCCCAGCATTTT.

The chain recombines TRBV5-4 with TRBJ2-2; TRBD1 matches at 11 bases. Germline V gene data show CDR1 as SGHNT and CDR2 as YYREEE (reference sequence). The CDR3 totals 15 residues. Trimming cost V 4 bases and J 5 bases; bases outside gene matches: 4. The CDR3 region has the DNA TGTGCCAGCAGCCGGACAGGGGGCGGAACCGGGGAGCTGTTTTTT. Its protein product is CASSRTGGGTGELFF.

The J gene is TRBJ2-5, the V gene TRBV2, with 15 bases matching TRBD2. V was pared by 4 bases and J by 1 base, with 7 bases of the junction left unmatched. Germline assignment: CDR1 SNHLY and CDR2 FYNNEI. CDR3 length equals 18 residues. The CDR3 nucleotides are TGTGCCAGCAGTGCGGGACTAGCGGGAGGAGGTTTCCAAGAGACCCAGTACTTC. Encoded protein: CASSAGLAGGGFQETQYF.

The J gene is TRBJ2-3, the V gene TRBV23-1, with D perhaps TRBD2 (6 bases). TRBV23-1 counts as an open reading frame of uncertain function. V was shortened by 0 bases and J by 0 bases, with 16 bases between the two germline ends. The CDR3 has 18 amino acids. The CDR3 reads CASSQSAPGRFSTDTQYF. Here the CDR3 DNA reads TGCGCCAGCAGTCAATCGGCCCCGGGGAGGTTTAGCACAGATACGCAGTATTTT.

The chain combines TRBV7-9 with TRBJ2-1, with 14 positions matching TRBD2. CDR3 length: 14 amino acids. J gave up 8 bases and V 7 bases, and 4 bases lay outside the gene matches. The germline CDR1 and CDR2 sequences are SEHNR and FQNEAQ (reference sequence). The CDR3 loop reads CASTTSGRGDEQFF. The CDR3 DNA follows: TGTGCCAGCACGACTAGCGGGAGGGGAGATGAGCAGTTCTTC.

This chain connects TRBV30 to TRBJ2-3; 12 bases align to TRBD2. Germline V gives CDR1 GTSNPN, CDR2 SVGIG (reference sequence). J lost 1 base, V lost 0 bases, and 17 bases had no gene match. This CDR3 has 21 amino acids. CDR3 sequence reads: CAWSVYLTSGRGGLGTDTQYF. The CDR3 DNA sequence: TGTGCCTGGAGTGTATACCTGACTAGCGGGAGAGGGGGATTGGGCACAGATACGCAGTATTTT.

The rearrangement uses TRBV10-3 and TRBJ2-7; TRBD1 aligns across 7 bases. Germline CDR1 ENHRY, CDR2 SYGVKD. J lost 0 bases, V lost 6 bases, and 5 bases had no gene match. This CDR3 spans 14 amino acids. CDR3 loop: CAISQAGGSYEQYF. In DNA form, the CDR3 reads TGTGCCATCAGCCAAGCAGGGGGCTCCTACGAGCAGTACTTC.

J is TRBJ2-1 and V is TRBV28; 9 nucleotides match TRBD2. From germline, CDR1 is MDHEN and CDR2 SYDVKM. J lost 8 bases, V lost 3 bases, and 11 bases had no gene match. CDR3 size: 16 residues. CDR3 sequence reads: CASSFSASGIRDEQFF. CDR3 DNA sequence: TGTGCCAGCAGTTTTTCGGCTAGCGGGATTAGGGATGAGCAGTTCTTC.

V and J are TRBV5-1 and TRBJ2-7, with a tentative D call TRBD1 (6 bases). V shed 1 base and J shed 3 bases, with 14 bases lying between them. Germline lookup yields CDR1 SGHRS and CDR2 YFSETQ. The CDR3 is 15 amino acids. In DNA form, the CDR3 reads TGCGCCAGCAGCTTGTATTCAGGGGTTGACTACGAGCAGTACTTC. Translating it yields CASSLYSGVDYEQYF.

The sample holds one count of this clone. The chain couples TRBV25-1 to TRBJ2-5; 11 bases fit TRBD2. The J call is doubtful: the DNA matches TRBJ2-7 better. The germline V gene encodes CDR1 MGHDK and CDR2 SYGVNS. The CDR3 is made up of 16 amino acids. The DNA for the CDR3 is TGTGCCAGCAGTGAATATACTAGCGGGAGATCCTACGAGCAGTACTTC. Translating it yields CASSEYTSGRSYEQYF.

The chain couples TRBV4-2 to TRBJ1-3; a weak D match, TRBD1 (6 bases). Germline V gives CDR1 LGHNA, CDR2 YNFKEQ. This CDR3 is built from 16 residues. Trimming shortened V by 1 base and J by 2 bases, and 12 bases separated the two germline ends. CDR3 nucleotide sequence: TGTGCCAGCAGCCAAGCCCAAGGGACAACTGGAAACACCATATATTTT. Protein sequence: CASSQAQGTTGNTIYF.

This rearrangement joins TRBV5-4 to TRBJ2-1; 7 bases match TRBD1. The J segment lost 5 bases and the V segment lost 4 bases, leaving 9 bases of the junction unmatched. This CDR3 contains 15 residues. The germline CDR1 and CDR2 sequences are SGHNT and YYREEE (reference sequence). Here the CDR3 DNA reads TGTGCCAGCAGCGTTCCGGGACAGATAAACAATGAGCAGTTCTTC. As protein: CASSVPGQINNEQFF.

The chain recombines TRBV18 with TRBJ2-5; D is possibly TRBD2 (6 bases). Germline V gene data show CDR1 as KGHSH and CDR2 as LQKENI. The germline V and J ends were trimmed by 1 base and 5 bases, with 17 bases remaining between them. CDR3 length equals 16 residues. In DNA, the CDR3 is TGTGCCAGCTCACCACTAAGGACCTCAGGAGGGGAGACCCAGTACTTC. Its translation: CASSPLRTSGGETQYF.

This chain connects TRBV18 to TRBJ1-1; D unclear. The germline V gene encodes CDR1 KGHSH and CDR2 LQKENI. The V gene lost 3 bases and the J gene lost 7 bases, with 12 bases spanning the gap. The length of the CDR3 is 13 residues. The CDR3 reads CASSPGPWGEAFF. For the CDR3, the DNA is TGTGCCAGCTCACCTGGACCCTGGGGTGAAGCTTTCTTT.

The rearrangement links TRBV6-5 to TRBJ2-7; TRBD2 is a possible D gene (5 bases). V gave up 0 bases and J gave up 2 bases, with 8 bases separating them. CDR1 is MNHEY and CDR2 is SVGAGI in the germline V gene. This CDR3 is 14 amino acids long. Here the CDR3 DNA reads TGTGCCAGCAGTTACTCGAGCGGAACCTACGAGCAGTACTTC. Translation gives CASSYSSGTYEQYF.

This clone was seen only once. J is TRBJ1-3 and V is TRBV29-1; the D gene is possibly TRBD1 (6 bases). The germline CDR1 and CDR2 sequences are SQVTM and ANQGSEA. This CDR3 spans 14 amino acids. V lost 7 bases, J lost 2 bases, and 15 bases lay in between. CDR3 loop: CSGIQGNTGNTIYF. CDR3 bases: TGCAGCGGGATACAGGGTAATACTGGAAACACCATATATTTT. Using reference TRBV29-1 and TRBJ1-3 for the parts outside the CDR3, the full variable domain is SAVISQKPSRDICQRGTSLTIQCQVDSQVTMMFWYRQQPGQSLTLIATANQGSEATYESGFVIDKFPISRPNLTFSTLTVSNMSPEDSSIYLCSGIQGNTGNTIYFGEGSWLTVV.